The TCR beta chain described here comes from a study of regulatory T cells in long-lasting Graves disease (dated by TCRdb to 2020 to 2023). At the level of the whole study: To count as having persistent Graves' disease, a patient had to have received antithyroid drug treatment for over 5 years with TSH receptor autoantibodies remaining persistently positive. Peripheral blood TCR sequencing and RNA sequencing compared persistent Graves' disease patients with newly diagnosed Graves' disease patients. A total of 33 samples underwent TCR sequencing, from about 13 patients with persistent Graves' disease and 20 or so patients with newly diagnosed Graves' disease. The study was registered as a clinical trial and conducted in China. Antithyroid drugs had been taken for about 10.3 years on average by persistent Graves' disease patients in the clinical cohort. What the work shows at the level of the full study, not this receptor alone: Compared with newly diagnosed patients, patients with persistent Graves' disease had lower TCR Shannon entropy and fewer highly expanded clones, which suggests clonal expansion. As a limitation, the authors acknowledged that the small sample size may reduce accuracy. Peripheral blood alone was examined, since thyroid tissue, which constituted the primary lesion, could not be accessed. Preferential use of TRBV28, TRBJ1-2 and TRBJ2-5 was observed in persistent disease, whereas TRBV20-1 and TRBJ2-1 were favored in newly diagnosed disease. Sequencing and analysis were restricted to the TCR beta chain. More public clonotypes were shared among persistent patients (roughly 2,900) than among newly diagnosed patients (966).

To note about this clonotype: Its antigen remains unidentified. Base qualities are missing; no much larger clone stands one base away.

The time point label, as the study defines it: persistent/refractory GD, antithyroid drugs over 5 years with positive TRAb. For both TCR sequencing and RNA sequencing, RNA was extracted from PBMCs using TRIzol. The diagnosis of Graves' disease followed American Thyroid Association guidelines. Recruitment of patients was carried out at an endocrinology department in Xi'an, China. From each patient, about 9 milliliters of peripheral blood was collected into an EDTA anticoagulant tube. Ficoll Paque Plus density gradient separation was used to isolate PBMCs, and no further T cell sorting was done. RNA quality was checked with an Agilent 2100 Bioanalyzer and agarose gel, and concentration with a NanoDrop 2000. Trimming removed 9 bases from V and 3 bases from J, leaving 24 bases between the germline ends. Inclusive of the bounding cysteine and phenylalanine, the CDR3 is 18 residues long. CDR3 DNA is the only sequence kept; it has 54 bases, read in frame from the first base. In the germline V gene (reference sequence), CDR1 corresponds to MNHEY and CDR2 to SMNVEV.

The library came from multiplex PCR. Sequencing used an Illumina HiSeq 4000. iRepertoire HTBI primers and Arm-PCR amplification of CDR3 regions were used to construct TCR beta libraries. Gel purification was performed on PCR products prior to sequencing. Turning to the authors' computational methods: Across samples, around 58 TRBV and roughly 15 TRBJ segments were identified and used for gene usage analysis of CDR3 amino acid clonotypes. COPE and FqMerger were used to merge the filtered high-quality paired reads into contigs. BLAST was used to align contigs to IMGT TRBV, TRBD and TRBJ reference genes, with CDR3 defined following IMGT. Clonotypes above 0.1% frequency were classified as highly expanded clones. Shannon entropy was used to measure repertoire diversity, and the Gini coefficient was used to measure V-J evenness. Public clonotypes were defined as clonotypes shared by more than one individual. Starting from the raw public reads, TCRdb applied fastp trimming at Q25, assembled clones with MiXCR and retained in-frame beta chains. For every CDR3 protein sequence, its rows merge into one entry that carries the most common genes and DNA. TCRdb's processing, not the authors', yielded these V and J calls. Counted in this sample were around 510,000 distinct CDR3 sequences; less than 25% of them appeared once. Together, the top ten hold roughly 8% of the sample.

The rearranged segments are TRBV27 and TRBJ1-6, with a tentative D gene TRBD1 over 6 matching bases. This TCR was recovered from a female donor with Graves disease. Here the sequenced sample was peripheral blood mononuclear cells (PBMCs), taken when the disease was refractory, from a patient treated with antithyroid drugs. The CDR3 protein sequence reads: CASRRTVPNRFYNSPLHF. The nucleotide sequence reads as follows: TGTGCCAGTCGCCGGACAGTCCCCAACCGCTTCTATAATTCACCCCTCCACTTT.